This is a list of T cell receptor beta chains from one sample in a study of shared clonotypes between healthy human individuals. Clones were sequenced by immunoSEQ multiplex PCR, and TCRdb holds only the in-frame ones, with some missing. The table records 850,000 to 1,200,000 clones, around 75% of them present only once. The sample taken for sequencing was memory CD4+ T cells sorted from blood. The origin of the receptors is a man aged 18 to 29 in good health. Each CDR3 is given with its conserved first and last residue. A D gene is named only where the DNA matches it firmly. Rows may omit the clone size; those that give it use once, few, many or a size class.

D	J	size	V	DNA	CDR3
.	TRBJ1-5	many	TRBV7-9	TGTGCCAGCAGCCTATCGTCTAGCAATCAGCCCCAGCATTTT	CASSLSSSNQPQHF
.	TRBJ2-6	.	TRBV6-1	TGTGCCAGCAGGATAACTAGCTCTGGGGCCAACGTCCTGACTTTC	CASRITSSGANVLTF
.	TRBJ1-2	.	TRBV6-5	TGTGCCAGCAGTTACTCGTCAGGCCTAGCTAACTATGGCTACACCTTC	CASSYSSGLANYGYTF
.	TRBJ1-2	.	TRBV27	TGTGCCAGCAGTTTATACAGAGACTATGGCTACACCTTC	CASSLYRDYGYTF
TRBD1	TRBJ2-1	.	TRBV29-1	TGCAGAGCCGGGGACAGCAACAATGAGCAGTTCTTC	CRAGDSNNEQFF
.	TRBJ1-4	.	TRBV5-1	TGCGCCAGCAGCTTGGCAGGGTCGGGTAATGAAAAACTGTTTTTT	CASSLAGSGNEKLFF
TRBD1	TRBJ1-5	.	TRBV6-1	TGTGCCAGCAGTGAAATGGGCCAGGGACAGCTGAGGAGCAATCAGCCCCAGCATTTT	CASSEMGQGQLRSNQPQHF
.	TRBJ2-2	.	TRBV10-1	TGCGCCAGCAGTGAGATGCAGACCACCGGGGAGCTGTTTTTT	CASSEMQTTGELFF
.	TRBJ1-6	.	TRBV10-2	TGCGCCAGCAGTACGGGCATCAAGGGTAATTCACCCCTCCACTTT	CASSTGIKGNSPLHF
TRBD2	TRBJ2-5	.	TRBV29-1	TGCAGCGTTATGGGACTAGCGAGTCAAGAGACCCAGTACTTC	CSVMGLASQETQYF
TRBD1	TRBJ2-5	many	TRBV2	TGTGCCAGCAGTCCTGAGGACAGGGTGCGAGAGACCCAGTACTTC	CASSPEDRVRETQYF
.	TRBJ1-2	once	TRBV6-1	TGTGCCAGCAGTGAGGGGGTAGGCTACACCTTC	CASSEGVGYTF
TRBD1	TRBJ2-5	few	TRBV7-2	TGTGCCAGCAGCAAAAACGGACAGGTGGGCGAGACCCAGTACTTC	CASSKNGQVGETQYF
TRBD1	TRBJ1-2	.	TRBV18	TGTGCCAGCTCACCAGGACAGGGGACATTCTATGGCTACACCTTC	CASSPGQGTFYGYTF
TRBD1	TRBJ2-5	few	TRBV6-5	TGTGCCAGCAGTTCGTACCGGGACAGGGTTTGGGAGACCCAGTACTTC	CASSSYRDRVWETQYF
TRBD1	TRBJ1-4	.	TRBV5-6	TGTGCCAGCAGCTTCGGGACAGATGAAAAACTGTTTTTT	CASSFGTDEKLFF
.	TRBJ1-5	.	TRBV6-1	TGTGCCAGCAGCGAGGGACACCCGAATCAGCCCCAGCATTTT	CASSEGHPNQPQHF
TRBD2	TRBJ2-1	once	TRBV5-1	TGCGCCAGCAGCTTGGCCGGGAGGCCCAACAATGAGCAGTTCTTC	CASSLAGRPNNEQFF
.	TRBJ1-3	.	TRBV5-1	TGCGCCAGCAGCCCCAACAGGTTAAGCTCTGGAAACACCATATATTTT	CASSPNRLSSGNTIYF
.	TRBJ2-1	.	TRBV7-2	TGTGCCAGCAGCTCGCCTTGGACCGTGGGGAATGAGCAGTTCTTC	CASSSPWTVGNEQFF
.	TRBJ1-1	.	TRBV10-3	TGTGCCATCGGAGCAGAAATAAACACTGAAGCTTTCTTT	CAIGAEINTEAFF
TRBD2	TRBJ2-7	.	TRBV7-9	TGTGCCAGCAGCCCCAGAACTAGCGGAGGCTCCTACGAGCAGTACTTC	CASSPRTSGGSYEQYF
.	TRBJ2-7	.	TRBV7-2	TGTGCCAGCAGCTCCGCAGTTACAGGGATGGTTGACGAGCAGTACTTC	CASSSAVTGMVDEQYF
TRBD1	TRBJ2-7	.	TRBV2	TGTGCCAGCAGTGAAGCTGGACAGGGGCTCTACGAGCAGTACTTC	CASSEAGQGLYEQYF
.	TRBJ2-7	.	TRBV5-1	TGCGCCAGCAGCCTGAGAGGCGGGGTGCTTGTCTACGAGCAGTACTTC	CASSLRGGVLVYEQYF
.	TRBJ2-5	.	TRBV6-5	TGTGCCAGCAGTGAGAAGACCCAGTACTTC	CASSEKTQYF
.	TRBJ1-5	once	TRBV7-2	TGTGCCAGCAGCTTAGACGGTCAAACGCGCAATCAGCCCCAGCATTTT	CASSLDGQTRNQPQHF
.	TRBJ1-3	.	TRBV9	TGTGCCAGCAGCGTAGCCCCACTCTACAGGACTGGTGGAAACACCATATATTTT	CASSVAPLYRTGGNTIYF
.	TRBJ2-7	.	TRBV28	TGTGCCAGCAGTTTATTAGAGGCGTCCTACGAGCAGTACTTC	CASSLLEASYEQYF
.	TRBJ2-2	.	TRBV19	TGTGCCAGTAGTATTGTGGCAAAACCCACCGGGGAGCTGTTTTTT	CASSIVAKPTGELFF
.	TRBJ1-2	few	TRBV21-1	TGTGCCAGCAGCGAAAGCAGGAGTGTCTATGGCTACACCTTC	CASSESRSVYGYTF
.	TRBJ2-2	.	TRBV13	TGTGCCAGCAGACAGGGAAGAACGGTGACCGGGGAGCTGTTTTTT	CASRQGRTVTGELFF
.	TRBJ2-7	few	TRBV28	TGTGCCAGCAGTCAACTAGGGGCGGGCTACGAGCAGTACTTC	CASSQLGAGYEQYF
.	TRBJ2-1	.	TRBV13	TGTGCCAGCAGCTTAGGGGGCCGGCTATACAATGAGCAGTTCTTC	CASSLGGRLYNEQFF
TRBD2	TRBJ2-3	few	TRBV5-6	TGTGCCAGCAGCTCTGGCGGGGGGATCCCAGATACGCAGTATTTT	CASSSGGGIPDTQYF
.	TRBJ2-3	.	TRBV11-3	TGTGCCAGCAGCTTAGGAGGGGTCGGTGCAGATACGCAGTATTTT	CASSLGGVGADTQYF
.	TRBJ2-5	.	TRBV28	TGTGCCAGCAGTTTACCCTGGGCGGGGTGGGGAGAGACCCAGTACTTC	CASSLPWAGWGETQYF
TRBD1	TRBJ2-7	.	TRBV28	TGTGCCAGCAGTTTATCCCTCGGGACAGGGACCTACGAGCAGTACTTC	CASSLSLGTGTYEQYF